This T cell receptor (beta chain) was identified during a study of Graves' ophthalmopathy and Graves' hyperthyroidism listed by TCRdb under 2018. At the level of the whole study: Peripheral blood was collected at initial diagnosis, prior to any treatment. The study used signatures of the TCR beta repertoire to tell Graves' ophthalmopathy apart from Graves' hyperthyroidism and to predict which patients would progress to ophthalmopathy. In total, approximately 130 blood samples were TCR-sequenced: under 45 ophthalmopathy, approximately 80 hyperthyroidism and approximately 17 hyperthyroidism-to-ophthalmopathy patients. A discovery set of 100 patients (more than 40 ophthalmopathy, approximately 58 stable hyperthyroidism) was enrolled to explore V-J signatures distinguishing ophthalmopathy from hyperthyroidism. An independent validation cohort comprised 18 hyperthyroidism patients and over 15 patients who later progressed from hyperthyroidism to ophthalmopathy. In roughly six hyperthyroidism patients, the T-cell repertoire of thyroid tissue was compared with the T-cell repertoire of blood. Following sampling, methimazole starting at 30 mg daily was administered to hyperthyroidism patients, and high-dose intravenous methylprednisolone was administered to ophthalmopathy patients. Here is what the overall study found, with its caveats: Most of the expanded thyroid clonotypes with a frequency above 0.001 were also detected in blood, and it was suggested that the thyroid immune response may be reflected by blood repertoires. In validation, the model predicted ophthalmopathy progression with 70.59% sensitivity and roughly 72% specificity; roughly 11 predicted patients were CT-confirmed with GO in a median of approximately 6.2 months. Ophthalmopathy was separated from stable hyperthyroidism by the 13-signature model with roughly 90% sensitivity and 81% to 84% specificity in cross-validation and with 80%/75% in the test set. No statistical method was used to predetermine the sample size, and group allocation was not hidden from the investigators.

A note on this clonotype: Which antigen it targets is not known. No per-base quality is available; no much larger clone lies one base away.

CDR1 and CDR2 are read off the germline V gene as MDHEN and SYDVKM. The CDR3 holds 12 amino acids from the cysteine to the phenylalanine. Only the CDR3 portion is preserved as DNA: 36 bases, with reading frame beginning at the first base. Patients with ophthalmopathy had moderately to severely active disease, with a Clinical Activity Score of 3 or more, a NOSPECS grade of 4 or more, and a disease duration of less than 3 months. Patients with other autoimmune diseases, uncontrolled infections, pregnancy or lactation were excluded. Diagnosis was based on clinical symptoms, serum thyroxine, TRAb, thyroid ultrasound and orbital computed tomography. PBMCs were isolated from about 9 ml of fresh peripheral blood by Ficoll-Paque density gradient centrifugation. Trizol reagent was used to extract the total RNA, and its quality was then checked on an Agilent 2100 Bioanalyzer. TCR beta CDR3 regions were amplified from RNA transcripts for repertoire sequencing. HTBI primers and the Qiagen OneStep RT-PCR kit were used in a first-round RT-PCR, which was followed by a second-round multiplex PCR, size selection and purification. Sequencing of the libraries was carried out on an Illumina HiSeq2000 in paired-end mode with 100 bp reads. As for the original processing: Reads were processed with SOAPnuke, discarding reads with adapters, uncalled bases, mean Phred below 15, or no exact constant-primer or identifier match. COPE v1.2.5 was used to merge high-quality paired reads. Clonotypes were defined as unique nucleotide sequences and were aligned to IMGT TRB V, D and J references using MiTCR v1.1. Analysis was restricted to V-J combinations with a frequency above 0.0001, which covered 98% to 99.2% of repertoires. For each V-J combination, a TCR clonal expansion and chaos score was defined as F50 clonal expansion divided by the chaos observed in the TCRdist matrix. Welch's t-statistics and random forest were used to narrow the features down to 13 V-J combinations, which were then fed into a naive Bayes classifier. The Morisita-Horn index was used to measure how similar the thyroid and blood repertoires were. TCRdb redid the processing of the public reads, applying fastp at Q25 and MiXCR, and retained in-frame beta chains. Merged by CDR3 protein, the rows form single entries marked with the most common genes and DNA. V and J calls and clone size were set by TCRdb, not the authors. The sample table contains about 340,000 distinct CDR3 sequences; only one count was recorded for roughly a sixth of them. 9% to 15% of the sample is in the top ten clones.

The chain is encoded by TRBV28 joined to TRBJ2-5; there is no confident call for the D gene. The tail of the sequence fits TRBJ2-7 better, so the J call may be wrong. The sequence came from an adult man with Graves' ophthalmopathy. The specimen was peripheral blood. The nucleotides are TGTGCCAGCACCCGCGGAAACTACGAGCAGTACTTC. Its coded protein is CASTRGNYEQYF.